This passage covers 24 T cell receptor beta chains from one sample sequenced in a study of metastatic and nonmetastatic thyroid tumors. MiXCR was used by TCRdb to re-call the PCR reads. Of about 21,000 clones listed, around a third are singletons. None of the patients had undergone any treatment ahead of thyroid surgery. Source material: blood. Receptors originate from a female donor with papillary thyroid cancer or a benign thyroid nodule (not recorded which). Some clones in this sample may be carry-over from other donors' samples.

The V gene is TRBV6-1, the J gene TRBJ2-2, with a tentative D call TRBD2 (6 bases). Trimming took off 8 bases at V and 1 base at J, with 17 bases between the two ends. Germline values: CDR1 MNHNS, CDR2 SASEGT. The CDR3 is 16 residues long. DNA for the CDR3: TGTGCCAGCGACACGGCGCGGGGTGGGAACACCGGGGAGCTGTTTTTT. Amino acids: CASDTARGGNTGELFF.

J is TRBJ1-3 and V is TRBV4-1; 7 positions agree with TRBD1. V trimming: 0 bases; J trimming: 5 bases; junction bases outside the gene matches: 10. The CDR3 is 17 amino acids. CDR1 and CDR2 (germline): MGHRA, YSYEKL. The CDR3 sequence is CASSQDSQGQGRNTIYF. CDR3 bases: TGCGCCAGCAGCCAAGATTCACAGGGGCAGGGACGAAACACCATATATTTT.

CDR3 in amino acids: CASSFVANYGYTF. Here the CDR3 DNA reads TGTGCCAGCAGTTTTGTAGCTAACTATGGCTACACCTTC. The V and J genes are TRBV28 and TRBJ1-2, with D unclear. Germline V CDR1 and CDR2: MDHEN, SYDVKM. CDR3 size: 13 residues. With 3 bases removed from V and 0 bases from J, the gap between germline ends came to 5 bases.

The chain joins TRBV11-1 to TRBJ2-3, with D possibly being TRBD2 (6 bases). The CDR3 totals 15 residues. Germline values: CDR1 SGHAT, CDR2 FQDESV (reference sequence). Trimming removed 1 base at V and 1 base at J, with 9 bases between. CDR3 nucleotide sequence: TGTGCCAGCAGCTTAGTGGCTAGCGGCACAGATACGCAGTATTTT. This gives the protein CASSLVASGTDTQYF.

In its sample, this clone is medium-sized. The rearrangement links TRBV9 to TRBJ1-2; no clear D gene. Trimming removed 3 bases from V and 0 bases from J, with 12 bases in between. CDR1 is SGDLS and CDR2 is YYNGEE in the germline V gene. This CDR3 region has 15 residues. CDR3 bases: TGTGCCAGCAGCGCGGGAGCAGAAGCTAACTATGGCTACACCTTC. Translating it yields CASSAGAEANYGYTF.

This clone appeared a few times. This chain links TRBV6-5 with TRBJ2-7; 7 bases align to TRBD2. The germline V gene has CDR1 MNHEY and CDR2 SVGAGI. The CDR3 covers 15 residues. The ends lost 3 bases at V and 0 bases at J; junction bases unmatched: 5. The CDR3 coding sequence is TGTGCCAGCAGTTATTATGGCGGGAGCTCCTACGAGCAGTACTTC. It specifies CASSYYGGSSYEQYF.

By frequency in the sample, this clone is medium-sized. The chain combines TRBV30 with TRBJ1-2; a weak D match, TRBD1 (5 bases). The V gene lost 0 bases and the J gene lost 2 bases, with 22 bases spanning the gap. The germline V gene has CDR1 GTSNPN and CDR2 SVGIG (reference sequence). The CDR3 length is 18 residues. In DNA form, the CDR3 reads TGTGCCTGGAGTGTCCTTCACACGATGACAGACTCAAACTATGGCTACACCTTC. This sequence encodes CAWSVLHTMTDSNYGYTF.

The CDR3 spells CSAREPFLNEQYF. The CDR3 nucleotides read TGCAGTGCTAGAGAACCCTTTCTCAACGAGCAGTACTTC. This chain links TRBV20-1 with TRBJ2-7; D unresolved. Trimming stripped 0 bases from V and 5 bases from J, with 11 bases between. The CDR3 sequence is 13 residues long. Germline values: CDR1 DFQATT, CDR2 SNEGSKA (reference sequence).

This clone has at least ten counts. This may be a read error, as it is one base from a much larger clone. In nucleotides, the CDR3 is TGTGCCAGCAGTTACGGGGCTGGCGCCGGGGAGCTGTTTTTT. Its translation is CASSYGAGAGELFF. The rearrangement links TRBV6-6 to TRBJ2-2; weak D call: TRBD1 (5 bases). The CDR3 totals 14 residues. V lost 2 bases and J lost 6, with 10 bases in between. CDR1 is MNHNY, CDR2 SVGAGI, per germline (reference sequence).

The CDR3 is CASRETGTKYYEQYF. Here the CDR3 DNA reads TGTGCCAGCAGAGAGACCGGGACAAAATACTACGAGCAGTACTTC. This sequence joins TRBV28 and TRBJ2-7, with D possibly being TRBD1 (6 bases). The V gene's germline CDR1 is MDHEN and CDR2 SYDVKM. The CDR3 has 15 residues. V gave up 6 bases and J gave up 3 bases, with 18 bases separating them.

This chain joins TRBV3-1 and TRBJ1-2, with 10 bases aligning to TRBD1. V gave up 6 bases and J gave up 4 bases; unmatched junction bases: 8. Germline CDR1 reads LGHDT; CDR2 reads YNNKEL (reference sequence). The length of the CDR3 is 15 residues. This chain's CDR3 is CASSETDRGPYGYTF. The DNA for the CDR3 is TGTGCCAGCAGTGAAACCGACAGGGGGCCCTATGGCTACACCTTC.

This chain connects TRBV28 to TRBJ2-5; 9 nucleotides match TRBD1. The CDR3 is 14 residues long. CDR1 MDHEN and CDR2 SYDVKM come from the germline V gene. After removal of 6 bases from V and 3 bases from J, the junction contained 5 bases not matched to a gene. The CDR3 bases are TGTGCCAGCAGCCACAGGGGGCGAGAAGAGACCCAGTACTTC. Its translation is CASSHRGREETQYF. The whole variable domain, remainder taken from reference TRBV28 and TRBJ2-5, is DVKVTQSSRYLVKRTGEKVFLECVQDMDHENMFWYRQDPGLGLRLIYFSYDVKMKEKGDIPEGYSVSREKKERFSLILESASTNQTSMYLCASSHRGREETQYFGPGTRLLVL.

This chain uses TRBV20-1 with TRBJ2-5; TRBD1 or TRBD2 may be the D gene (5 bases each). The germline V gene has CDR1 DFQATT and CDR2 SNEGSKA (reference sequence). Trimming shortened V by 6 bases and J by 2 bases, and 28 bases separated the two germline ends. The CDR3 consists of 18 residues. DNA of the CDR3: TGCAGTGCATTCCCACCGGGACCCTTCAATGTAGGGCAAGAGACCCAGTACTTC. Encoded protein: CSAFPPGPFNVGQETQYF.

This clone was counted between two and nine times. The germline gene is not matched at one end of the junction; a read error may be the cause. Here the CDR3 reads CASSYSSVANVLTF. The CDR3 nucleotides are TGTGCCAGCAGCTACAGCTCTGTGGCCAACGTCCTGACTTTC. The genes are TRBV6-2 or TRBV6-3 and TRBJ2-6; no definite D call. CDR1 is MNHEY and CDR2 is SVGEGT in the germline V gene. This CDR3 is 14 amino acids long.

This clone appeared a few times. The V gene is TRBV6-2 or TRBV6-3, the J gene TRBJ2-7; D gene ambiguous. Germline V CDR1 and CDR2: MNHEY, SVGEGT. This CDR3 spans 15 amino acids. Trimming pared 6 bases from V and 4 bases from J, leaving 19 bases between. The CDR3 sequence is CASSIRATALYEQYF. The CDR3 DNA reads TGTGCCAGCAGCATTAGGGCTACAGCATTATACGAGCAGTACTTC.

Only a few counts were recorded for this clone. The V gene is TRBV19, the J gene TRBJ2-1; 8 bases fit TRBD1. Germline lookup yields CDR1 LNHDA and CDR2 SQIVND (reference sequence). This CDR3 is built from 14 residues. The trim removed 5 bases at V and 9 bases at J, leaving 9 bases unmatched. The CDR3 DNA is TGTGCCAGTAGTCCCCAGGGGGCCTTCGGTGAGCAGTTCTTC. It yields the protein CASSPQGAFGEQFF.

This clone counts as medium-sized. The chain couples TRBV6-2 or TRBV6-3 to TRBJ2-3, with 8 bases fitting TRBD2. Germline CDR1 is MNHEY and CDR2 is SVGEGT. Trimming took 6 bases from V and 4 from J; bases not matched to a gene: 9. The CDR3 has 15 amino acids. The CDR3 bases are TGTGCCAGCAGCCTATCCGGGGGGGCCGCAGATACGCAGTATTTT. Translated, it gives CASSLSGGAADTQYF.

By share of the sample, this clone is medium-sized (0.01 to 0.1%). The same CDR3 also results from other DNA sequences found in this sample. This rearrangement joins TRBV27 to TRBJ1-1; no clear D. The CDR3 spans 14 residues. Germline values: CDR1 MNHEY, CDR2 SMNVEV (reference sequence). V lost 2 bases and J lost 1, with 8 bases in between. CDR3 loop: CASSLGRANTEAFF. Written as DNA, the CDR3 is TGTGCCAGCAGTTTAGGACGGGCGAACACTGAAGCTTTCTTT.

This clone was recorded a few times. J is TRBJ2-7 and V is TRBV15, with D perhaps given as TRBD1 or TRBD2 (5 bases each). Germline CDR1 is LNHNV and CDR2 is YYDKDF (reference sequence). Between the trimmed V and J ends, which lost 0 bases and 3 bases, there was a span of 12 bases. The CDR3 sequence is 15 residues long. Written as DNA, the CDR3 is TGTGCCACCAGCAGAGACAGTACTGGGGGCTACGAGCAGTACTTC. Its translation is CATSRDSTGGYEQYF.

In its sample, this clone was seen many times. A much more abundant neighbour one base away suggests this may be a read error. The chain employs TRBV29-1 and TRBJ2-1; 8 bases map to TRBD2. Germline CDR1 reads SQVTM; CDR2 reads ANQGSEA. The CDR3 has 14 amino acids. Losses at the gene ends were 3 bases for V and 7 bases for J; bases not matched to a gene: 8. CDR3 sequence: CSVDIPGGINEQFF. The CDR3 nucleotides read TGCAGCGTTGATATCCCGGGAGGGATAAATGAGCAGTTCTTC.

The rearrangement links TRBV28 to TRBJ1-5; D remains ambiguous. The CDR3 consists of 14 residues. Trimming took off 3 bases at V and 5 bases at J, with 11 bases between the two ends. Germline V gene data show CDR1 as MDHEN and CDR2 as SYDVKM. CDR3 loop: CASSFGREDQPQHF. CDR3 sequence (DNA): TGTGCCAGCAGTTTCGGACGAGAAGATCAGCCCCAGCATTTT.

This clone was found many times. The chain uses TRBV19 and TRBJ2-3; 13 bases are shared with TRBD2. CDR3 length equals 16 residues. Trimming removed 2 bases from V and 5 bases from J; junction bases left unmatched: 4. Per germline, CDR1 LNHDA and CDR2 SQIVND (reference sequence). The CDR3 DNA reads TGTGCCAGTAGTATAAGACTAGCGGGGGGCAGAGATACGCAGTATTTT. Translating gives CASSIRLAGGRDTQYF.

This clone was recorded at least ten times. The J gene is TRBJ1-1, the V gene TRBV20-1; a possible D gene is TRBD1 (6 bases). Germline V gene sequence: CDR1 DFQATT, CDR2 SNEGSKA (reference sequence). V was clipped by 1 base and J by 4 bases, with 16 bases between them. The CDR3 consists of 15 residues. The CDR3, as DNA: TGCAGTGCTAGAGTAATGGGGGGGCGAGGCACTGAAGCTTTCTTT. As protein: CSARVMGGRGTEAFF.

This clone was seen many times. The V and J genes are TRBV9 and TRBJ2-4; TRBD1 aligns across 7 bases. V lost 3 bases to trimming and J lost 1 base; unmatched junction nucleotides: 10. The CDR3 loop spans 17 amino acids. Per the germline V gene, CDR1 is SGDLS and CDR2 is YYNGEE. The DNA for the CDR3 is TGTGCCAGCAGCGAGACAGGGCCCTGGGGGGCCAAAAACATTCAGTACTTC. Encoded protein: CASSETGPWGAKNIQYF.